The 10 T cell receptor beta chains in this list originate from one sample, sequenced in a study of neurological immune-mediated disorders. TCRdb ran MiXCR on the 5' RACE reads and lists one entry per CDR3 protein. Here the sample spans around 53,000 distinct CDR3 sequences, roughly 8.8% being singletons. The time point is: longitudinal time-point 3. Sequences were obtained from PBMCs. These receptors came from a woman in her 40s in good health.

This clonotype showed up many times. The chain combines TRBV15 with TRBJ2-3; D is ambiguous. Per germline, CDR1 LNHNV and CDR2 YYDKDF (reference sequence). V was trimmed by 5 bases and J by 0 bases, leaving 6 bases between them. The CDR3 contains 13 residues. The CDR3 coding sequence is TGTGCCACCAGCCTATATAGCACAGATACGCAGTATTTT. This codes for CATSLYSTDTQYF.

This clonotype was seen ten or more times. CDR3 loop: CASSARLAGGPNEQFF. In DNA, the CDR3 is TGTGCCAGCAGTGCCCGACTAGCGGGAGGCCCGAATGAGCAGTTCTTC. This rearrangement joins TRBV25-1 to TRBJ2-1; 13 bases agree with TRBD2. V shed 4 bases, J shed 7 bases, and the junction held 7 bases outside the gene matches. The germline gives CDR1 MGHDK, CDR2 SYGVNS. This CDR3 is 16 amino acids long.

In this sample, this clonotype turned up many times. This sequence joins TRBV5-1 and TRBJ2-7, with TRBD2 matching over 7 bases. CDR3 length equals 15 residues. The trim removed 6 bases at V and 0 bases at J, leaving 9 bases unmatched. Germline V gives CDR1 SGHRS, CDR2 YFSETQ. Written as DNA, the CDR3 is TGCGCCAGCACCCCCGGAGCGGGACGCTCCTACGAGCAGTACTTC. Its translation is CASTPGAGRSYEQYF. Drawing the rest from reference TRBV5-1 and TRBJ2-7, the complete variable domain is KAGVTQTPRYLIKTRGQQVTLSCSPISGHRSVSWYQQTPGQGLQFLFEYFSETQRNKGNFPGRFSGRQFSNSRSEMNVSTLELGDSALYLCASTPGAGRSYEQYFGPGTRLTVT.

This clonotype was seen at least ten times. This CDR3 reads CASSAERVYSGNTIYF. CDR3 in DNA: TGTGCCAGCAGCGCAGAGAGGGTTTACTCTGGAAACACCATATATTTT. The chain employs TRBV4-2 and TRBJ1-3; D is undetermined. From germline, CDR1 is LGHNA and CDR2 YNFKEQ. Trimming cost V 5 bases and J 0 bases, with 14 bases left between them. This CDR3 region has 16 residues.

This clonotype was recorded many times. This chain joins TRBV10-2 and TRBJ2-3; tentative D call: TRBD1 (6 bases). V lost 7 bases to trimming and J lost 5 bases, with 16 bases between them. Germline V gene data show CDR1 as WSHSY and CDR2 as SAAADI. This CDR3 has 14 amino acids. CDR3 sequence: CASTWDKRRDTQYF. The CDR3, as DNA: TGCGCCAGCACCTGGGACAAGAGGAGAGATACGCAGTATTTT.

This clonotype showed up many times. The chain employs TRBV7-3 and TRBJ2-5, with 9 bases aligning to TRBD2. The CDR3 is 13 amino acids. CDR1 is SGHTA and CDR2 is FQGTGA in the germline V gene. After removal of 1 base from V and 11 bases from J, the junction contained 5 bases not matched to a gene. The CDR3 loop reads CASSLMAGGAQYF. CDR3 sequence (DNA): TGTGCCAGCAGCTTAATGGCGGGGGGGGCGCAGTACTTC.

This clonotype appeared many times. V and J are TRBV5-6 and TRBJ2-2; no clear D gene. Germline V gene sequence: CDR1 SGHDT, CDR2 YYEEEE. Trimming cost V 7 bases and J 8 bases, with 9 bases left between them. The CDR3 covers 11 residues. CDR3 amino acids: CASEASGELFF. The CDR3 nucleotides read TGTGCCAGCGAAGCTTCGGGGGAGCTGTTTTTT.

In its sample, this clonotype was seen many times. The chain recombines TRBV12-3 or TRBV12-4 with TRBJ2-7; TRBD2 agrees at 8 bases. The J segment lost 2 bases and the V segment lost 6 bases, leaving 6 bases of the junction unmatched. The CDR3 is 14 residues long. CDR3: CASRERERPYEQYF. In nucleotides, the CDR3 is TGTGCCAGCAGGGAGCGGGAGAGGCCCTACGAGCAGTACTTC.

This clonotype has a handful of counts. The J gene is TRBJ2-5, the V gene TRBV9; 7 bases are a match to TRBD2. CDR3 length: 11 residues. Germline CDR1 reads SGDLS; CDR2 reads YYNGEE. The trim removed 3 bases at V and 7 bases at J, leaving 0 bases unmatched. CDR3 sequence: CASSGGGTQYF. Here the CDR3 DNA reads TGTGCCAGCAGCGGGGGGGGGACCCAGTACTTC.

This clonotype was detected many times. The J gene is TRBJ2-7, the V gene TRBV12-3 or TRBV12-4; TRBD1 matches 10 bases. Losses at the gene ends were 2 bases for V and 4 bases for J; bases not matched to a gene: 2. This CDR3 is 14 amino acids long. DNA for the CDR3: TGTGCCAGCAGTTTAAGACAGGGGGCTTACGAGCAGTACTTC. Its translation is CASSLRQGAYEQYF.